The source of this TCR beta chain is a study of T cells expressing NK-cell markers. Overall study context: Most of the eight sequenced donors tested HCMV-seropositive; one tested seronegative.

Study observations and caveats: It was still unclear whether expanded NKG2C+ T cell clones were HCMV specific.

Regarding this clonotype: Its antigen is still unknown.

The CDR3 is made up of 18 amino acids. Per the germline V gene, CDR1 is MNHNS and CDR2 is SASEGT. Following a re-call of the 5' RACE reads, TCRdb has one entry per CDR3 protein and lacks DNA. This repertoire includes roughly 420,000 distinct CDR3 sequences. Material for sequencing was blood T cells: a sorted CD56 or NKG2C T cell subset, CD4+ or CD8+ T cells, or bulk PBMC T cells (not recorded which). The sequence came from a woman between 18 and 70 years old in good health. The rearrangement joins TRBV6-1 to TRBJ2-3; TCRdb reports TRBD2, a call that lacks DNA to check it against. The CDR3 here is CASSGPGASGGTTDTQYF.